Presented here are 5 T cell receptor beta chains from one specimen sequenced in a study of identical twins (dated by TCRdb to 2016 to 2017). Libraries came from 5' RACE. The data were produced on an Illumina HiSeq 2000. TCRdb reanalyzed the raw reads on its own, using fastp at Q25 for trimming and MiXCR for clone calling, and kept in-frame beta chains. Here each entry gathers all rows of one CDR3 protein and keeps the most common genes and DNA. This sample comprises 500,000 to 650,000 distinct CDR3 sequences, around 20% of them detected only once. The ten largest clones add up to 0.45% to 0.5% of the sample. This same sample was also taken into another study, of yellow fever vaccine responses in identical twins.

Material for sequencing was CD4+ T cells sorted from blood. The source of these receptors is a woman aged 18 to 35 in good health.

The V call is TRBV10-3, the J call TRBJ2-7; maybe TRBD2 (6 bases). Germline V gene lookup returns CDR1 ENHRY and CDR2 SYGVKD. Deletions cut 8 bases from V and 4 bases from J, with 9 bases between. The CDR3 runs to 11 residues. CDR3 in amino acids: CAIGDLYEQYV. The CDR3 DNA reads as TGTGCCATCGGGGACTTATACGAGCAGTACGTC.

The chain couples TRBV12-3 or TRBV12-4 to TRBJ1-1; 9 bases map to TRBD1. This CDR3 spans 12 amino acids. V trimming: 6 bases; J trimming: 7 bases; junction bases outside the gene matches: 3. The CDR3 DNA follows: TGTGCCAGCAGGGGACAGGGAGGTGAAGCTTTCTTT. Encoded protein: CASRGQGGEAFF.

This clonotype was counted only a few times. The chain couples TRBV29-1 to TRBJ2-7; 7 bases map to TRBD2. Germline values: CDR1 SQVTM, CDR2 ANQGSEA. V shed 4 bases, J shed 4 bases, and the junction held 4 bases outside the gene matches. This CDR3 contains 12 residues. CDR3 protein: CSVGTRGYEQYF. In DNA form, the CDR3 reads TGCAGCGTTGGGACTAGGGGATACGAGCAGTACTTC.

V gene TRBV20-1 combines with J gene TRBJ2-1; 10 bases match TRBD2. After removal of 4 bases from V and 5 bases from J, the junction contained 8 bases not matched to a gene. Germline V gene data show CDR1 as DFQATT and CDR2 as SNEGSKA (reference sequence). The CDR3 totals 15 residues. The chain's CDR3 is CSATVGLAADNEQFF. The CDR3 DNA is TGCAGTGCTACCGTCGGACTAGCGGCCGACAATGAGCAGTTCTTC.

DNA for the CDR3: TGTGCCAGCAGTCGTATCCCCCCACAATTAGGAAACAATGAGCAGTTCTTC. Translation gives CASSRIPPQLGNNEQFF. This chain joins TRBV6-1 and TRBJ2-1; D unresolved. The CDR3 spans 17 residues. Trimming stripped 5 bases from V and 5 bases from J, with 22 bases between. Germline V gives CDR1 MNHNS, CDR2 SASEGT.